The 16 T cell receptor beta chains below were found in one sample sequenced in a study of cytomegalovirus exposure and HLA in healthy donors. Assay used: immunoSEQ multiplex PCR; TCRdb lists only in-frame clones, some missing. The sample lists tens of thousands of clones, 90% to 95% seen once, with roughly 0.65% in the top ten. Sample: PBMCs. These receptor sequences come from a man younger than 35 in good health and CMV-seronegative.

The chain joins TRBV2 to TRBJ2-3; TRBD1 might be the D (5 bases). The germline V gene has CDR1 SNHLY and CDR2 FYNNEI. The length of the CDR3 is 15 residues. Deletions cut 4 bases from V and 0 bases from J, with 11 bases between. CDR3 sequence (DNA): TGTGCCAGCAGTGTAGACAGCTCTAGCACAGATACGCAGTATTTT. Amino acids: CASSVDSSSTDTQYF.

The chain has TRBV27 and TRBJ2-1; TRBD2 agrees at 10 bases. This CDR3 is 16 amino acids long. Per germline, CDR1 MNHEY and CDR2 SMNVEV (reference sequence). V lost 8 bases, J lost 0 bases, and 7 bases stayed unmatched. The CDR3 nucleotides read TGTGCCAGCTCCCGATTAGCGGGGGGCTCCTACAATGAGCAGTTCTTC. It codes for CASSRLAGGSYNEQFF.

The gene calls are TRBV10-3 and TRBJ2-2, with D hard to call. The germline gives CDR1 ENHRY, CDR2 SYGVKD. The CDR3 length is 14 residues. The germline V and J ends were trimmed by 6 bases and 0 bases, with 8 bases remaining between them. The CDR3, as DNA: TGTGCCATCAGAACAGCCACGAACACCGGGGAGCTGTTTTTT. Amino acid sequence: CAIRTATNTGELFF.

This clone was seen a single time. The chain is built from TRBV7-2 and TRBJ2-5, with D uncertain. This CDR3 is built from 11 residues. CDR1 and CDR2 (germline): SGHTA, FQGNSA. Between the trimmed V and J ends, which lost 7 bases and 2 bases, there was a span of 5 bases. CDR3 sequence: CASNRQETQYF. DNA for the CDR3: TGTGCCAGCAACCGGCAAGAGACCCAGTACTTC.

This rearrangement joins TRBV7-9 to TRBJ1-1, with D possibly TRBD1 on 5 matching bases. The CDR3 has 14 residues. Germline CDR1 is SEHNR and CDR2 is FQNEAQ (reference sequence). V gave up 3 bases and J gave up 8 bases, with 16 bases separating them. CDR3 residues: CASSFTGTASEAFF. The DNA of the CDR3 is TGTGCCAGCAGCTTTACCGGGACTGCCTCCGAAGCTTTCTTT.

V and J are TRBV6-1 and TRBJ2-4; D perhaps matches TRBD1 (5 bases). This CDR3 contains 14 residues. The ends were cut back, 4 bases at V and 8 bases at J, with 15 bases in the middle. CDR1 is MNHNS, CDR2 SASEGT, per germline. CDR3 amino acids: CASSGSPGMDIQYF. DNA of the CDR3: TGTGCCAGCAGTGGTTCGCCAGGGATGGACATTCAGTACTTC.

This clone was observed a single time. The CDR3 reads CASSPRRWGNIQYF. CDR3 DNA sequence: TGTGCCAGCAGCCCACGGAGGTGGGGAAACATTCAGTACTTC. The rearrangement uses TRBV7-8 and TRBJ2-4, with D possibly TRBD2 on 5 matching bases. Trimming left V 5 bases short and J 6 bases short, with 14 bases between. CDR1 is SGHVS, CDR2 FQNEAQ, per germline. The CDR3 is 14 residues long.

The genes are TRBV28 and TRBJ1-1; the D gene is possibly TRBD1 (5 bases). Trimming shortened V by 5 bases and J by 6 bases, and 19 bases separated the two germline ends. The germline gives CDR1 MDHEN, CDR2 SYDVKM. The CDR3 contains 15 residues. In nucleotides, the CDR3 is TGTGCCAGCAGTCAACAGGACATGGCTAGAGCTGAAGCTTTCTTT. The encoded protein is CASSQQDMARAEAFF.

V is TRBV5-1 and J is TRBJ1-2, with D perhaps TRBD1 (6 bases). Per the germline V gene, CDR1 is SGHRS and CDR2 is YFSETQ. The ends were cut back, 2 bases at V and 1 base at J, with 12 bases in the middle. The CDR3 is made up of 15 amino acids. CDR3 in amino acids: CASSFSGANNYGYTF. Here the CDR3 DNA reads TGCGCCAGCAGCTTCTCAGGGGCGAATAACTATGGCTACACCTTC.

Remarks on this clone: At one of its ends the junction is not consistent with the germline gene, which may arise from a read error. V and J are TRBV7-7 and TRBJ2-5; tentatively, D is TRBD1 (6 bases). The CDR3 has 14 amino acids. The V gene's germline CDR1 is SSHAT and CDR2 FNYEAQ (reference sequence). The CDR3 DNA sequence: TGTGCTAGCAGCTTTAACAGGGAGCAAGAGACCCAGTACTTC. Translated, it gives CASSFNREQETQYF.

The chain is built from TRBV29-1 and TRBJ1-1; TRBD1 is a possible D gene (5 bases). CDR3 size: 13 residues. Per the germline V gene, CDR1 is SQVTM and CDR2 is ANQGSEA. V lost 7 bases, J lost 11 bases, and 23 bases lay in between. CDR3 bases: TGCAGCGCCACAATGGAGGGACCTAAGTATGCTTTCTTT. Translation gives CSATMEGPKYAFF. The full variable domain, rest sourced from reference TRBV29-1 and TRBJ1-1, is SAVISQKPSRDICQRGTSLTIQCQVDSQVTMMFWYRQQPGQSLTLIATANQGSEATYESGFVIDKFPISRPNLTFSTLTVSNMSPEDSSIYLCSATMEGPKYAFFGQGTRLTVV.

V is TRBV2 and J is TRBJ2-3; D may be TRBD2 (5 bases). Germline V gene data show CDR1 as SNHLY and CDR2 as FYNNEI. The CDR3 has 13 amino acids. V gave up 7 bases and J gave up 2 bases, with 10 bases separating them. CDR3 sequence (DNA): TGTGCCAGCATAGAGGGATACACAGATACGCAGTATTTT. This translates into CASIEGYTDTQYF.

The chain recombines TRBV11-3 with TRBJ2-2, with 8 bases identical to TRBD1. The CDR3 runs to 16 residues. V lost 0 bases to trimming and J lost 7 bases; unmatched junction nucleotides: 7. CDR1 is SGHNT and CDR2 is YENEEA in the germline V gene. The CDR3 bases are TGTGCCAGCAGCTTAGAGTGGCCAGGGGGCAACGGGGAGCTGTTTTTT. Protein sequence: CASSLEWPGGNGELFF.

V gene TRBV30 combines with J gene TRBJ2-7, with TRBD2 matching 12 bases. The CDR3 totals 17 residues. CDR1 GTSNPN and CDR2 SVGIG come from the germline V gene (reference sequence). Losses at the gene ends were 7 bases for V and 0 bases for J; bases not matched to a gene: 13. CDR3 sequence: CASTRVLAGGPSYEQYF. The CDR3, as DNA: TGTGCCTCAACCAGGGTTCTAGCGGGAGGGCCCTCCTACGAGCAGTACTTC. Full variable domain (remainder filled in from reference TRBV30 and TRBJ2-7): SQTIHQWPATLVQPVGSPLSLECTVEGTSNPNLYWYRQAAGRGLQLLFYSVGIGQISSEVPQNLSASRPQDRQFILSSKKLLLSDSGFYLCASTRVLAGGPSYEQYFGPGTRLTVT.

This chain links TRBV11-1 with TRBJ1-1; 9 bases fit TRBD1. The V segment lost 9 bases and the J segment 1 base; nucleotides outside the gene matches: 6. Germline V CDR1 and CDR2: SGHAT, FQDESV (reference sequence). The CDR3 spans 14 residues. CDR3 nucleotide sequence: TGTGCCAGTGTCCGGACAGGGGCGAACACTGAAGCTTTCTTT. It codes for CASVRTGANTEAFF.

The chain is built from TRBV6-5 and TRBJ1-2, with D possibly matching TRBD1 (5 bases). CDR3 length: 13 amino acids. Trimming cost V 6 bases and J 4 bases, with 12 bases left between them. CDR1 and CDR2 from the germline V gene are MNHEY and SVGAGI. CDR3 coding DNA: TGTGCCAGCAGGAAGGGGATTGGCTATGGCTACACCTTC. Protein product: CASRKGIGYGYTF.